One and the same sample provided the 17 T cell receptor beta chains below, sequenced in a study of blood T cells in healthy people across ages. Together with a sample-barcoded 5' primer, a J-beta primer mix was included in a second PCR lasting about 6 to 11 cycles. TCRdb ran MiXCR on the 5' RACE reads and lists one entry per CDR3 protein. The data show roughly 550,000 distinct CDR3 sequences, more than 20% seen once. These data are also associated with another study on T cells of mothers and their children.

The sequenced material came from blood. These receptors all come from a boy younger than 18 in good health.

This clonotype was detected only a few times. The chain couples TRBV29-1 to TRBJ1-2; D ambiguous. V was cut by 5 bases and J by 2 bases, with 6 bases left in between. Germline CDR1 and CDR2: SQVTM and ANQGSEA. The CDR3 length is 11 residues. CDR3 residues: CSVWQNYGYTF. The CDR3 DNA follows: TGCAGCGTTTGGCAAAACTATGGCTACACCTTC. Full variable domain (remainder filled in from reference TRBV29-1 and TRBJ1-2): SAVISQKPSRDICQRGTSLTIQCQVDSQVTMMFWYRQQPGQSLTLIATANQGSEATYESGFVIDKFPISRPNLTFSTLTVSNMSPEDSSIYLCSVWQNYGYTFGSGTRLTVV.

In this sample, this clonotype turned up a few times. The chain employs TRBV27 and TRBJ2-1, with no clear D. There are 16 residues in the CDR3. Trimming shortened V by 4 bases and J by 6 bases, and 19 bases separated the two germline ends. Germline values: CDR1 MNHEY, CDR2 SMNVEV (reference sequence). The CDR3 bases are TGTGCCAGCAGTTCCGCCCCGGGCATACGAACCAATGAGCAGTTCTTC. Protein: CASSSAPGIRTNEQFF.

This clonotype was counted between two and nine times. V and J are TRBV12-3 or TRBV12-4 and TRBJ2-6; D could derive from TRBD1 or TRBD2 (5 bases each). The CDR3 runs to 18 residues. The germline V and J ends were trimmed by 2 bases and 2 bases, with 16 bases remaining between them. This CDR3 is CASSLRDRTVAGANVLTF. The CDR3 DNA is TGTGCCAGCAGTTTAAGGGACCGTACCGTGGCTGGGGCCAACGTCCTGACTTTC.

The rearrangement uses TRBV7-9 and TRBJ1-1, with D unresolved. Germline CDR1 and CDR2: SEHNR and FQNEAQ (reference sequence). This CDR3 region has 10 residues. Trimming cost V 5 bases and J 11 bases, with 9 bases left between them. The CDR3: CASSTFTAFF. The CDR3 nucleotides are TGTGCCAGCAGCACCTTTACGGCTTTCTTT.

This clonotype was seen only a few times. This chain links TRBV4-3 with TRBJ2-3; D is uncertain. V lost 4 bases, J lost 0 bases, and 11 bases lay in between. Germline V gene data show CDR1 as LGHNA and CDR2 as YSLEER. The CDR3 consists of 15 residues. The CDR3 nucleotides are TGCGCCAGCAGCCCTAGTCACCGTAGCACAGATACGCAGTATTTT. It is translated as CASSPSHRSTDTQYF.

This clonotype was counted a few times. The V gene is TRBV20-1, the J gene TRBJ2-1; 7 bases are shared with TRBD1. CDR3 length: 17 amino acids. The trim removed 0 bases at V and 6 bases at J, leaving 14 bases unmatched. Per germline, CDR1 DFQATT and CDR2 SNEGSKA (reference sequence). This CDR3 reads CSARDWDGTATANEQFF. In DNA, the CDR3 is TGCAGTGCTAGAGATTGGGACGGGACAGCAACTGCCAATGAGCAGTTCTTC.

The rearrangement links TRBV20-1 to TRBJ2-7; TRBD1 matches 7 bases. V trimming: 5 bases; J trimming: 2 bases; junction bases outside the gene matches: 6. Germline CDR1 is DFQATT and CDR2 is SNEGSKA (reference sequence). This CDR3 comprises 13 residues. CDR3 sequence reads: CSAPDRDPYEQYF. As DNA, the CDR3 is TGCAGTGCTCCCGACAGGGACCCCTACGAGCAGTACTTC.

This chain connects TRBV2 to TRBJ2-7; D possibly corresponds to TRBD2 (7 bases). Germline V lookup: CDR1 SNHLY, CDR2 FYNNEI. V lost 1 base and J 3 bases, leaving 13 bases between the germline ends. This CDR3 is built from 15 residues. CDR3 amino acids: CASSEEGGLNYEQYF. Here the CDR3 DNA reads TGTGCCAGCAGTGAAGAGGGGGGGCTCAACTACGAGCAGTACTTC.

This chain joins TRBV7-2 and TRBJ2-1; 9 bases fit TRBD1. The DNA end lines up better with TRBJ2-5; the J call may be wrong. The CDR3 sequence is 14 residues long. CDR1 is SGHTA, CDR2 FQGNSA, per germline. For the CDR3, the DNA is TGTGCCAGCAGCTTAGAGGACAGGGGACAGACCCAGTACTTC. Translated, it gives CASSLEDRGQTQYF.

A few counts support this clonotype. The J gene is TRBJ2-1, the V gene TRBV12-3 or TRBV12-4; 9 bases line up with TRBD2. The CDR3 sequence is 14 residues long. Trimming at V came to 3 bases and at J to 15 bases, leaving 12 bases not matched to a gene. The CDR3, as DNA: TGTGCCAGCAGTTTGGGGTTGACTAGCGGTTATGTGTTCTTC. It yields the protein CASSLGLTSGYVFF.

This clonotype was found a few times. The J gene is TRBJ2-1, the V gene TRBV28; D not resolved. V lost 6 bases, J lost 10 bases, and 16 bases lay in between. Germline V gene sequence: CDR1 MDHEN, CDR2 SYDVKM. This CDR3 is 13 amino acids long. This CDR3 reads CASRHPNSREQFF. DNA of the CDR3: TGTGCCAGCAGACACCCCAATTCAAGGGAGCAGTTCTTC.

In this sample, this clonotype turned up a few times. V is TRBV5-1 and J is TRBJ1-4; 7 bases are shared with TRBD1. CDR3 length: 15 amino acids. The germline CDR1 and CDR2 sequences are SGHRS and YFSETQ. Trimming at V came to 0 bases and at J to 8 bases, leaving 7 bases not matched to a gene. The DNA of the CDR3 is TGCGCCAGCAGCTTGGGAGACAGGGAATCCGAAAAACTGTTTTTT. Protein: CASSLGDRESEKLFF.

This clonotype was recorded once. Here the CDR3 DNA reads TGTGCCAGCTCACTTCTTGGTGCAGGGGCGGAAGCCGAGCAGTACTTC. It encodes CASSLLGAGAEAEQYF. The V call is TRBV18, the J call TRBJ2-1, with a tentative D call TRBD1 (6 bases). Matching the DNA end better, TRBJ2-7 makes the J call doubtful. Germline V lookup: CDR1 KGHSH, CDR2 LQKENI. CDR3 length: 16 residues.

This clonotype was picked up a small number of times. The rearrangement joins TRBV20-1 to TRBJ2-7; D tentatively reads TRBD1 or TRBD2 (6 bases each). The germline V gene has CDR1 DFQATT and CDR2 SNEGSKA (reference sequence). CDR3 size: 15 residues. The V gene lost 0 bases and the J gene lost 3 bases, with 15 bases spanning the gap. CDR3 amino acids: CSARDRAGQNYEQYF. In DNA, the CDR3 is TGCAGTGCTAGAGACCGGGCGGGACAAAACTACGAGCAGTACTTC.

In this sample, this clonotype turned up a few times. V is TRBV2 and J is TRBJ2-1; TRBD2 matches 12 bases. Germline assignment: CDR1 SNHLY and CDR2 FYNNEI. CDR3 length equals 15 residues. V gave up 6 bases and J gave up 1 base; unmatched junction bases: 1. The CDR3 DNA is TGTGCCAGCAGGGGACTAGCGGGTTCCTACAATGAGCAGTTCTTC. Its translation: CASRGLAGSYNEQFF.

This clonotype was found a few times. The CDR3, as DNA: TGTGCCAGCTCACCACCAGGTAACGAGCAGTACTTC. This encodes CASSPPGNEQYF. The chain employs TRBV18 and TRBJ2-7; D is unclear. Germline V lookup: CDR1 KGHSH, CDR2 LQKENI. V was trimmed by 0 bases and J by 5 bases, leaving 5 bases between them. The CDR3 loop spans 12 amino acids.

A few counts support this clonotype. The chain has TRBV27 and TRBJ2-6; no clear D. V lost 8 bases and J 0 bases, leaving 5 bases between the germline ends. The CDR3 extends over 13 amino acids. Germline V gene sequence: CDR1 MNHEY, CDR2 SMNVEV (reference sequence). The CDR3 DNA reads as TGTGCCAGCGGGTACTCTGGGGCCAACGTCCTGACTTTC. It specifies CASGYSGANVLTF.